These 14 T cell receptor delta chains share one sample of origin, sequenced in a study of gamma-delta T cells after stem cell transplantation. TCRdb re-called the RT-PCR reads using CATT. The repertoire holds under 2,500 delta-chain clones, with roughly 5.3% as singletons. The sample consisted of gamma-delta T cells. The receptors were gathered from a human donor. It is not recorded whose cells these are; they may come from a transplant donor.

This clone is classed as medium-sized (0.01 to 0.1%). The V gene is TRDV2, the J gene TRDJ1, with D possibly TRDD3 on 5 matching bases. The V end lost 1 base, the J end lost 0 bases, and 11 bases lay between the germline ends. CDR3 length: 15 amino acids. CDR1 GEAIGNYY and CDR2 EKD come from the germline V gene. In DNA, the CDR3 is TGTGCCTGTGACACGTTGGGGCTAGACACCGATAAACTCATCTTT. Its protein is CACDTLGLDTDKLIF.

This clone is medium-sized within its sample. The gene calls are TRDV2 and TRDJ2; the D gene is possibly TRDD3 (6 bases). Trimming took off 2 bases at V and 0 bases at J, with 15 bases between the two ends. CDR3 length: 17 residues. CDR1 and CDR2 (germline): GEAIGNYY, EKD. The DNA for the CDR3 is TGTGCCTGTGACAGTGTGTCTGGGGCCTCTTTGACAGCACAACTCTTCTTT. Translated, it gives CACDSVSGASLTAQLFF.

This clone was found a few times. This rearrangement joins TRDV2 to TRDJ1; TRDD3 matches 11 bases. In germline, CDR1 is GEAIGNYY, CDR2 EKD. J lost 0 bases, V lost 3 bases, and 11 bases had no gene match. This CDR3 is built from 18 residues. CDR3 coding DNA: TGTGCCTGTGACGCGCTGGGGGATACCGGGGCCCACACCGATAAACTCATCTTT. This translates into CACDALGDTGAHTDKLIF.

Concerning this clone: It may be a read error: a sequence one base away is much more abundant. The V gene is TRDV2, the J gene TRDJ1; 9 nucleotides align to TRDD3. The ends lost 3 bases at V and 0 bases at J; junction bases unmatched: 25. From germline, CDR1 is GEAIGNYY and CDR2 EKD. The CDR3 sequence is 22 residues long. DNA for the CDR3: TGTGCCTGTGACCCCGTAGGGGCCACTGGGGGACAACCATCAGATTACACCGATAAACTCATCTTT. Protein product: CACDPVGATGGQPSDYTDKLIF.

By sample share, this clone is medium-sized. The chain joins TRDV2 to TRDJ1; 8 nucleotides match TRDD3. Germline loops: CDR1 GEAIGNYY, CDR2 EKD. CDR3 size: 19 residues. V was clipped by 3 bases and J by 0 bases; unmatched bases: 17. The CDR3 spells CACDLLQRTGGSYTDKLIF. The CDR3 DNA reads as TGTGCCTGTGACCTTCTGCAACGTACTGGGGGTTCGTACACCGATAAACTCATCTTT.

This clone was seen only a few times. TCRdb lists the protein of a much larger clone for this DNA, which differs at residue 4, so this is likely a read error; the protein given here is translated from the DNA itself. The chain joins TRDV2 to TRDJ1, with a possible D match to TRDD3 (5 bases). Germline values: CDR1 GEAIGNYY, CDR2 EKD. The CDR3 totals 17 residues. DNA for the CDR3: TGTGCCTGTGGCACCGTTGACGGGGGCCCGCACACCGATAAACTCATCTTT. Translation gives CACGTVDGGPHTDKLIF.

This clone has more than one count but fewer than ten. The protein given in TCRdb and the translation of the DNA differ at residue 15, and the sequence presented here derives from the DNA. The chain employs TRDV2 and TRDJ1; 11 bases agree with TRDD3. The CDR3 has 17 residues. Germline CDR1 and CDR2: GEAIGNYY and EKD. This CDR3 reads CACDSVLGDTGTDKPIF. The CDR3 DNA sequence: TGTGCCTGTGACTCCGTCCTGGGGGATACTGGGACCGATAAACCCATCTTT.

Points on this clone: One base separates it from a far larger clone, so it is likely a read error. V gene TRDV2 combines with J gene TRDJ1, with D possibly being TRDD2 or TRDD3 (9 bases each). Per the germline V gene, CDR1 is GEAIGNYY and CDR2 is EKD. The CDR3 loop spans 22 amino acids. V was pared by 3 bases and J by 4 bases, with 38 bases between. The CDR3 DNA reads TGTGCCTGTGACCCCCTTCCTACACTGGGGATACGAGAGGAGGGGTACATCGATAAACTCATCTTT. Encoded protein: CACDPLPTLGIREEGYIDKLIF.

In its sample, this clone ranks as medium-sized. This sequence joins TRDV2 and TRDJ1; 7 nucleotides agree with TRDD3. The CDR3 totals 17 residues. Trimming cost V 0 bases and J 0 bases; bases outside gene matches: 9. Germline assignment: CDR1 GEAIGNYY and CDR2 EKD. The CDR3 loop is CACDTLVGGPYTDKLIF. In nucleotides, the CDR3 is TGTGCCTGTGACACCCTGGTTGGGGGACCTTACACCGATAAACTCATCTTT.

This clone turned up a few times. V is TRDV2 and J is TRDJ1, with a tentative D call TRDD3 (6 bases). CDR3 length: 15 amino acids. Germline assignment: CDR1 GEAIGNYY and CDR2 EKD. Between the trimmed V and J ends, which lost 3 bases and 1 base, there was a span of 14 bases. The CDR3 reads CACDAVGITTDKLIF. The CDR3 coding sequence is TGTGCCTGTGACGCCGTGGGGATCACCACCGATAAACTCATCTTT.

This clone is judged medium-sized. Here the CDR3 reads CACDKVGLYTDKLIF. The CDR3 DNA reads TGTGCCTGTGACAAGGTGGGACTCTACACCGATAAACTCATCTTT. V usage is TRDV2 and J usage is TRDJ1; D not certain. V was clipped by 2 bases and J by 0 bases, with 12 bases between them. This CDR3 comprises 15 residues. CDR1 is GEAIGNYY, CDR2 EKD, per germline.

In its sample, this clone was seen a few times. A far larger clone is off by one base, so a read error is likely. This chain connects TRDV2 to TRDJ1; D gene uncertain. The V gene's germline CDR1 is GEAIGNYY and CDR2 EKD. The CDR3 covers 14 residues. The CDR3 spells CARDTVSHPDKLIF. CDR3 bases: TGTGCCCGTGACACCGTTTCTCACCCCGATAAACTCATCTTT.

For this clone: The protein listed by TCRdb differs at residue 4 from the translated DNA, so the DNA translation is shown. Written as DNA, the CDR3 is TGTGCCTGTGCCATAGTTACTGGGGGAAACCATCTGTACACCGATAAACTCATCTTT. As protein: CACAIVTGGNHLYTDKLIF. V and J are TRDV2 and TRDJ1, with 9 nucleotides matching TRDD3. This CDR3 contains 19 residues. Trimming cost V 5 bases and J 0 bases; bases outside gene matches: 18. Germline loops: CDR1 GEAIGNYY, CDR2 EKD.

This clone was counted only a few times. A much larger clone lies a single base off, so this may be a read error. The CDR3, as DNA: TGTGCCTGTGACACCATGGGACTGGGGGACTATAACCTCATCTTT. Protein sequence: CACDTMGLGDYNLIF. The J gene is TRDJ1, the V gene TRDV2; TRDD3 matches 9 bases. The germline gives CDR1 GEAIGNYY, CDR2 EKD. The CDR3 sequence is 15 residues long.